The T cell receptor (beta chain) described here comes from a study of T cell responses to AZD1222 COVID-19 vaccine. Study in general: Some second doses came at about 4 weeks and others at about 12 weeks; these were pooled.

The study, taken as a whole, reports: Clonal diversity may have been underestimated in mostly white British donors. Spike-specific TCR depth and breadth grew after two AZD1222 doses.

In the case of this clone: Its antigen is undetermined.

Measured with immunoSEQ multiplex PCR; TCRdb has only the in-frame clones, and not every one. Seen here are 100,000 or so clones, roughly 80% observed once, and the top ten hold approximately 5.1%. The sequence was obtained from an adult in good health. This specimen consisted of peripheral blood, obtained on day 0 of AZD1222 vaccination.

The CDR3 coding sequence is TGCGCCAGCAGCCAAGCGGTTACCTATGGCTACACCTTC. The encoded protein is CASSQAVTYGYTF. This sequence joins TRBV4-3 and TRBJ1-2; the D is unclear. V was pared by 1 base and J by 4 bases, with 7 bases between. The CDR3 sequence is 13 residues long. Per the germline V gene, CDR1 is LGHNA and CDR2 is YSLEER.